This T cell receptor beta chain was recorded in a study of blood T cell repertoires in COVID-19 (dated by TCRdb to 2020 to 2021). About the study as a whole: Collaborator samples came from the United States, Italy and Spain and covered acute and convalescent phases of COVID-19. The prospective study material was composed of cDNA or gDNA derived from T cells, B-cell-depleted T cells, or PBMCs. Deeply sampled blood TCRbeta repertoires from subjects exposed to, actively infected with, or recovered from COVID-19 were included in the dataset. The repertoires were released in a freely available public database meant as a resource for research on the immune response to SARS-CoV-2. The samples were drawn from the first 160 participants of the ongoing ImmuneRACE study and from 1,254 subjects provided by 6 global collaborators. A de-identified subject ID, COVID-19 status, age in years and sex were almost always included in the sample metadata. Where available, HLA class I and class II types were obtained from metadata supplied by the sample provider rather than from assay-based typing.

A word on this clone: What antigen it recognizes has not been identified. No qualities accompany the bases; no much larger clone lies one base away.

Paper-wide results and their limitations: The amount of clinical and demographic metadata varied by source and participant and was provided uncurated.

CDR1 and CDR2 (SQVTM, ANQGSEA) derive from the germline V gene. Including the terminal cysteine and phenylalanine, the CDR3 comprises 16 residues. Only CDR3 DNA is held: 48 bases, read in frame from base 1. For this chain, trimming is 7 bases at the V end and 10 bases at the J end, and the number of junction bases without a gene match is 22. The immunoSEQ Assay, a bias-controlled multiplex PCR, was used to amplify TCRbeta CDR3 regions from genomic DNA. Per the authors' processing: The number of nucleated cells in each sample was estimated from the amplification of reference gene primers within the assay. To quantify the absolute abundance of each unique TCRbeta CDR3 rearrangement, sequence reads were collapsed and filtered. For each sample, productive Simpson clonality was calculated as the square root of Simpson's diversity index across productive rearrangements. TCRdb stores this immuneACCESS table with in-frame sequences only. Part of the clones is absent; in the studies checked, under half of the shortfall reflects unresolved V genes, and no reason is known for the rest. Clonal size and the V and J genes are those of that table, whereas D and trimming came from the DNA. The sample profile shows hundreds of thousands of clones; around nine tenths of them were found once. About 1.2% of the sample is in the top ten clones.

Each collaborating institution followed its own protocols to collect whole blood in K2EDTA tubes. For TCRbeta analysis, collaborators shipped samples in one of three forms: frozen whole blood, isolated PBMCs, or DNA extracted from either of those sample types. The chain employs TRBV29-1 and TRBJ2-1, with 7 middle bases fitting TRBD2. The sample consisted of peripheral blood. The source is a man between 70 and 80 years old with acute or convalescent COVID-19. The CDR3 sequence is CSAEAPRSRSRGEQFF. The nucleotide sequence reads TGCAGCGCAGAAGCCCCGAGGTCCCGGTCGCGGGGGGAGCAGTTCTTC.